This section outlines one T cell receptor (beta chain) sequence together with its context. Individuals aged about 18 to 89 years were recruited from 24 US areas. Cohort placement rested on clinical history that participants reported themselves. The data belong to a study of blood T cell repertoires in COVID-19. On the study more broadly: Spain, Italy and the United States supplied samples that represented acute and convalescent COVID-19.

Original handling: Reference gene primer amplification gave estimated nucleated cell counts. Sequencing used immunoSEQ multiplex PCR; TCRdb keeps in-frame clones, though not all of them. D and trimming come from the DNA, and the V and J calls and clone size come from that table. Of roughly 330,000 clones in the sample, 87% were seen once. The sequencing sample was made of PBMCs or T cells enriched from blood (not recorded which). The origin of this receptor is a woman younger than 45 who had recovered from COVID-19.

CDR3 sequence reads: CSVARRDSFRTDTQYF. For the CDR3, the DNA is TGCAGCGTTGCCCGCCGGGACAGTTTCCGCACAGATACGCAGTATTTT. The V gene is TRBV29-1, the J gene TRBJ2-3; TRBD1 matches at 7 bases. Germline CDR1 reads SQVTM; CDR2 reads ANQGSEA. V dropped 4 bases and J dropped 1; count of bases not matched to a gene: 11. The CDR3 loop spans 16 amino acids.